These T cell receptor beta chains were read from a single sample in a study of cytomegalovirus exposure and HLA in healthy donors. Measured with immunoSEQ multiplex PCR; TCRdb has only the in-frame clones, and not every one. The sample gives approximately 100,000 clones, roughly 80% of which show up once; 16% is in the top ten. The sequenced sample was PBMCs. Receptor source: a man aged 55 to 70 in good health and CMV-seropositive. CDR3s include the opening cysteine and the closing phenylalanine or tryptophan. The D gene is left open where the match is weak. Clone size is stated in some rows and not others, as once, few, many or a class when expanded.

j_call	v_call	clone_size	d_call	cdr3_nt	cdr3_aa
TRBJ2-2	TRBV7-3	-	TRBD1	TGTGCCAGCAGCTACAGGGGGCCGGGCACCGGGGAGCTGTTTTTT	CASSYRGPGTGELFF
TRBJ1-6	TRBV6-1	many	-	TGTGCCAGCAGTGAAACAACGACTTCCACGGGGGCCCTCCACTTT	CASSETTTSTGALHF
TRBJ1-1	TRBV6-5	-	-	TGTGCCAGCAGTTCCCTCTTGGAGGTTGGGAACACTGAAGCTTTCTTT	CASSSLLEVGNTEAFF
TRBJ2-7	TRBV9	-	-	TGTGCCAGCAGCGTAGGCGTCGAATCCTACGAGCAGTACTTC	CASSVGVESYEQYF
TRBJ2-7	TRBV7-7	many	-	TGTGCTAGCAGCCGTGCCTACGAGCAGTACTTC	CASSRAYEQYF
TRBJ2-7	TRBV5-1	once	TRBD1	TGCGCCAGCAGCTTCGCGACAGGGGACTACGAGCAGTACTTC	CASSFATGDYEQYF
TRBJ2-7	TRBV7-7	-	-	TGTGCTAGCAGTCGGGAGGGGGCGGCTCACGAGCAGTACTTC	CASSREGAAHEQYF
TRBJ2-3	TRBV2	-	-	TGTGCCGGCGGCAGGGAAATCACAGATACGCAGTATTTT	CAGGREITDTQYF
TRBJ2-3	TRBV2	-	TRBD2	TGTGCCAGCAGTCAGAAGAGCGGGGGATACACAGATACGCAGTATTTT	CASSQKSGGYTDTQYF
TRBJ1-2	TRBV6-5	-	-	TGTGCCAGCACTGGCAGGGATGGCTACACCTTC	CASTGRDGYTF
TRBJ2-7	TRBV4-2	medium-sized	-	TGTGCCAGCAGCCAAGAAATGGAGTCCTTCTACGAGCAGTACTTC	CASSQEMESFYEQYF
TRBJ2-7	TRBV5-1	-	TRBD2	TGCGCCAGCAGTAGGACTAGCGGGCTACCCTACGAGCAGTACTTC	CASSRTSGLPYEQYF
TRBJ2-7	TRBV11-2	once	TRBD2	TGTGCCAGCAGCCCACGGGCGGGGGGGCCGCGGGAGCAGTACTTC	CASSPRAGGPREQYF
TRBJ2-1	TRBV7-2	-	-	TGTGCCAGCAGCTTTCGTGGGACAAGAGGGGCCGGGGAGCAGTTCTTC	CASSFRGTRGAGEQFF
TRBJ2-3	TRBV5-8	-	TRBD2	TGTGCCAGCAGCTTGAGCGGGGGCGGCACAGATACGCAGTATTTT	CASSLSGGGTDTQYF
TRBJ2-5	TRBV5-8	-	-	TGTGCCAGCAGCGAAACGAGGGGGAGGTACTTC	CASSETRGRYF
TRBJ2-3	TRBV9	-	TRBD2	TGTGCCAGCAGCGTAGGAACGGGGGGTACCACAGATACGCAGTATTTT	CASSVGTGGTTDTQYF
TRBJ1-1	TRBV5-1	few	-	TGCGCCAGCAGCCTCCTAGGAGGCACTGAAGCTTTCTTT	CASSLLGGTEAFF
TRBJ1-1	TRBV6-1	-	-	TGTGCCAGCAGTGCCCCGGGGAGGGCCACTGAAGCTTTCTTT	CASSAPGRATEAFF
TRBJ2-3	TRBV27	-	-	TGTGCCAGCAGTCCCCGATGGGGCAGGGTGGGAGATACGCAGTATTTT	CASSPRWGRVGDTQYF
TRBJ1-2	TRBV13	-	TRBD1	TGTGCCAGCAGCTTAGGGACAGGGGTTTATGGCTACACCTTC	CASSLGTGVYGYTF
TRBJ2-7	TRBV5-1	-	TRBD1	TGCGCCAGCAGATTGAACCCCGGGACAGGGTCCTACGAGCAGTACTTC	CASRLNPGTGSYEQYF
TRBJ1-6	TRBV10-3	-	TRBD1	TGTGCCATCGTGGACAGGGAAGGTTCACCCCTCCACTTT	CAIVDREGSPLHF
TRBJ1-3	TRBV9	-	TRBD1	TGTGCCAGCAGCGGGACAGGGGTAATTGGTGGAAACACCATATATTTT	CASSGTGVIGGNTIYF
TRBJ1-6	TRBV5-8	few	-	TGTGCCAGCAGCTTTGGTGGGGGACTTCCGACTTCACCCCTCCACTTT	CASSFGGGLPTSPLHF
TRBJ2-3	TRBV29-1	once	TRBD2	TGCAGCGGAAGCGGGGGGGCCGTTTTGGGGCCAGATACGCAGTATTTT	CSGSGGAVLGPDTQYF
TRBJ1-1	TRBV5-1	few	-	TGCGCCAGCAGCTTGGTGGAGGGAACAGCTTTCTTT	CASSLVEGTAFF
TRBJ2-1	TRBV5-1	-	-	TGCGCCAGCAGCCCCCGGGTACCCACCCAAAATGAGCAGTTCTTC	CASSPRVPTQNEQFF
TRBJ2-5	TRBV2	-	TRBD2	TGTGCCAGCAGTACCCCCCTTACTAGCGGAAAGACCCAGTACTTC	CASSTPLTSGKTQYF
TRBJ2-3	TRBV9	-	TRBD1	TGTGCCAGCAGCGTAGTCGGACAGGGAAGCACAGATACGCAGTATTTT	CASSVVGQGSTDTQYF
TRBJ1-1	TRBV10-3	few	-	TGTGCCATCAGTGAAAGTTTGGGCAGCATGAACACTGAAGCTTTCTTT	CAISESLGSMNTEAFF
TRBJ1-1	TRBV6-1	-	TRBD1	TGTGCCAGTAGGGGGCAGGACACTGAAGCTTTCTTT	CASRGQDTEAFF
TRBJ2-7	TRBV6-1	-	TRBD1	TGTGCCAGCAGTGAATCGTACAGGGGCCCCGAGCAGTACTTC	CASSESYRGPEQYF
TRBJ2-6	TRBV5-6	-	-	TGTGCCAGCAGCATACAGGGCTCTGGGGCCAACGTCCTGACTTTC	CASSIQGSGANVLTF
TRBJ1-4	TRBV27	-	-	TGTGCCAGCAGCCGCTTTGGGGGGGGCTATCGAACTAATGAAAAACTGTTTTTT	CASSRFGGGYRTNEKLFF
TRBJ2-2	TRBV11-2	-	-	TGTGCCAGCAGAACGGCCGGGAGTATAGGCACCGGGGAGCTGTTTTTT	CASRTAGSIGTGELFF
TRBJ2-7	TRBV30	-	TRBD2	TGTGCCTGGGCACTAGCGGGGGGCTACGAGCAGTACTTC	CAWALAGGYEQYF
TRBJ2-1	TRBV28	-	-	TGTGCCAGTTGTTCGGGCTCCTACAATGAGCAGTTCTTC	CASCSGSYNEQFF
TRBJ1-5	TRBV2	-	-	TGTGCCAGCAGTGAAGCGCTTCCGGGTAATCAGCCCCAGCATTTT	CASSEALPGNQPQHF
TRBJ1-4	TRBV7-2	-	-	TGTGCCAGCAGCCGACGGTTCGGCAGCGCCCAAAAACTGTTTTTT	CASSRRFGSAQKLFF
TRBJ1-2	TRBV7-9	-	TRBD1	TGTGCCAGCAGCTTACCTAGCGTGGGACAGGGCAACGGCTACACCTTC	CASSLPSVGQGNGYTF
TRBJ2-4	TRBV28	-	TRBD1	TGTGCCAGCAGCCTCCGGGACAGAATCAAAAACATTCAGTACTTC	CASSLRDRIKNIQYF
TRBJ2-1	TRBV7-6	-	TRBD1	TGTGCCAGCAGCTTATCCCCTCAAGGACAGGGATATTGGGGTGAGCAGTTCTTC	CASSLSPQGQGYWGEQFF
TRBJ1-2	TRBV2	once	TRBD1	TGTGCCAGCAGTGCAAACAGGGGTCAGGGGTATGGCTACACCTTC	CASSANRGQGYGYTF
TRBJ2-3	TRBV7-9	-	-	TGTGCCAGCACCCCCCGGGGAGGGGGGGCATCAGATACGCAGTATTTT	CASTPRGGGASDTQYF
TRBJ2-3	TRBV6-4	-	TRBD2	TGTGCCAGCAGTGACGCGGGGGGCACAGATACGCAGTATTTT	CASSDAGGTDTQYF
TRBJ2-3	TRBV5-1	-	TRBD2	TGCGCCAGCAGCTTGCGACCTTTCGGCGGGGGGGCAGATACGCAGTATTTT	CASSLRPFGGGADTQYF
TRBJ1-1	TRBV6-5	-	-	TGTGCCAGCAGTTACCCAGGGGTCAGGGGCACTGAAGCTTTCTTT	CASSYPGVRGTEAFF
TRBJ2-5	TRBV29-1	few	-	TGCAGCGTTGGTTCCCGGGATAACCTAGAAACCCAGTACTTC	CSVGSRDNLETQYF
TRBJ2-7	TRBV18	once	TRBD1	TGTGCCAGCTCACCACGGGACAGGGGCGACTACGAGCAGTACTTC	CASSPRDRGDYEQYF
TRBJ2-1	TRBV5-4	once	TRBD1	TGTGCCAGCAGCTTAGGGGGACAGGGGGCCGGTGAGCAGTTCTTC	CASSLGGQGAGEQFF
TRBJ1-5	TRBV19	-	-	TGTGCCAGTAGGGGGGTTACAGGGACGAGACAGCCCCAGCATTTT	CASRGVTGTRQPQHF
TRBJ2-3	TRBV7-6	-	TRBD2	TGTGCCAGCAGCTTAAAAGGACTAGCGGGGATCACAGATACGCAGTATTTT	CASSLKGLAGITDTQYF
TRBJ2-7	TRBV5-1	-	TRBD2	TGCGCCAGCAGCTTGGGGGGAGGGTTCCCCTACGAGCAGTACTTC	CASSLGGGFPYEQYF
TRBJ1-4	TRBV2	-	-	TGTGCCAGCAGTGAACACTTTGCAACTAATGAAAAACTGTTTTTT	CASSEHFATNEKLFF
TRBJ1-4	TRBV28	-	-	TGTGCCAGCAGCCGCGCGGCCAATGAAAAACTGTTTTTT	CASSRAANEKLFF
TRBJ1-2	TRBV27	-	-	TGTGCCAGCAGTTTAACAGGGTTTGGGGGCTATGGCTACACCTTC	CASSLTGFGGYGYTF
TRBJ2-6	TRBV5-8	-	TRBD2	TGTGCCAGCAGCTTGGTTTTAGCGGGGGCAAGCTCTGGGGCCAACGTCCTGACTTTC	CASSLVLAGASSGANVLTF
TRBJ2-2	TRBV19	-	TRBD2	TGTGCCAGTAGTATTGCTAGCGGGGGGCCCCCGAACACCGGGGAGCTGTTTTTT	CASSIASGGPPNTGELFF